The TCR beta chain under discussion was sequenced for a study of T-cell reconstitution after alpha-beta-depleted transplantation in children. Regarding the study as a whole: High day-60 TCRbeta diversity in some patients came from surviving recipient T cells and thymic progenitors.

In its sample, this clonotype was seen many times. Its antigen is currently unknown. Germline-derived CDR1 and CDR2 are SGHDT and YYEEEE. V gave up 0 bases and J gave up 2 bases; unmatched junction bases: 2. The CDR3 runs 15 residues. Researchers prepared the TCRbeta library using unique molecular identifiers, the study reports. Via MiXCR, TCRdb re-called the PCR reads, giving one row per CDR3 protein. This sample has about 160,000 distinct CDR3 sequences, with more than 9.5% found just once. The source material was PBMCs, sampled before TCRalphabeta/CD19-depleted stem cell transplant. The clonotype was recovered from a boy between 2 and 10 years old with acute myeloid leukemia, due to receive a stem cell transplant. V gene TRBV5-6 combines with J gene TRBJ1-2, with 9 bases fitting TRBD1. The CDR3 loop reads CASSLGTGVNYGYTF. DNA for the CDR3: TGTGCCAGCAGCTTGGGGACAGGGGTCAACTATGGCTACACCTTC.